This T cell receptor (beta chain) was obtained from a study of T cells in Graves' hyperthyroidism and ophthalmopathy (dated by TCRdb to the late 2010s). General notes on the study: Peripheral blood was sampled at the time of initial diagnosis, prior to any treatment. To identify distinguishing TCR V-J signatures, a discovery cohort of around 100 patients was used, comprising some 45 with Graves' ophthalmopathy and about 59 with stable Graves' hyperthyroidism. Prospective prediction of ophthalmopathy was tested in an independent validation cohort consisting of 18 to 20 hyperthyroidism patients and 17 patients who later progressed to ophthalmopathy. The 75 to 100 discovery patients were randomly divided into training and test sets at a 7:3 ratio. In about 6 Graves' hyperthyroidism patients, the study also compared T-cell repertoires from thyroid tissue with T-cell repertoires from blood. After sampling, hyperthyroidism patients received methimazole starting at 30 mg daily, and ophthalmopathy patients received high-dose intravenous methylprednisolone. The paper describes TCR Vbeta CDR3 sequencing of 140 or so peripheral blood samples, made up of roughly 40 ophthalmopathy patients, approximately 73 hyperthyroidism patients and some 17 progressor patients. Overall results and qualifications from the work: Ophthalmopathy was separated from stable hyperthyroidism by a 13 V-J signature model, with 85% to 90% sensitivity and just over 81% specificity obtained in cross-validation and 80%/75% obtained in testing. Most expanded thyroid clonotypes (frequency above 0.001) were also detected in blood, a finding suggesting that blood repertoires may reflect thyroid immune responses. During validation, the model predicted progression to ophthalmopathy a median of roughly 7.1 months ahead of onset, with just under 71% sensitivity and 72% to 80% specificity. No statistical method was used to set the sample size in advance, and investigators knew the group allocation.

A word on this clonotype: The antigen it recognizes is unknown. No much larger clonotype is one base removed from it; base qualities were not supplied.

A patient counted as having stable Graves' hyperthyroidism if no progression to ophthalmopathy occurred over 18 months of follow-up. The hyperthyroidism patients were between 18 and 65 years old and newly diagnosed, with a disease duration of less than 2 months. The study excluded patients with uncontrolled infections, other autoimmune diseases, pregnancy or lactation. Diagnoses were established on the basis of clinical symptoms, serum thyroxine and TRAb, thyroid ultrasound, and orbital computed tomography. PBMCs were isolated from approximately 10 ml of fresh peripheral blood by Ficoll-Paque density gradient centrifugation. Total RNA was extracted using Trizol reagent, and RNA quality was assessed on an Agilent 2100 Bioanalyzer. The TCR beta CDR3 regions were amplified from the RNA transcripts. The first round of RT-PCR for the TCR CDR3 was performed with the HTBI primer set and the Qiagen OneStep RT-PCR kit. Libraries were constructed in a second round of multiplex PCR, after which size selection and purification were carried out. Sequencing of the libraries was done on an Illumina HiSeq2000 using paired-end 100 bp reads. As for the authors' bioinformatics: SOAPnuke was used to process the raw data, with reads discarded if the reads contained adapters or uncalled bases, had a mean Phred below 15, or lacked an exact constant-primer or identifier match. COPE v1.2.5 was used to merge high-quality paired reads, and clonotypes were defined as unique nucleotide sequences. MiTCR v1.1 was used to align clonotypes to the IMGT TRBV, TRBD and TRBJ reference segments. Only V-J combinations with frequency above 0.0001, covering 99% to 99.2% of repertoires, were analysed. A TCS score was defined as the ratio between F50 (clonal expansion) and ExV (chaos), using BLOSUM62-based TCRdist between CDR3 peptides within each V-J. Welch's t-statistics and random forest reduced around 550 V-J features to some 14, which were used in a naive Bayes classifier (R e1071). Thyroid-blood repertoire similarity was quantified with the Morisita-Horn index. TCRdb reanalyzed the raw reads on its own, using fastp at Q25 for trimming and MiXCR for clone calling, and kept in-frame beta chains. Rows matching on CDR3 protein sequence are summarized as one entry with the most common DNA and genes. V and J calls and clone size were set by TCRdb, not the authors. The sample includes about 840,000 distinct CDR3 sequences, with 38% observed a single time. 8.9% of the sample lies in the top ten.

The CDR3 goes from the cysteine to the phenylalanine over 13 residues. The entry retains the CDR3 DNA only, 39 bases that are in frame from base 1. Looking up the germline V gene (reference sequence) yields CDR1 SGHNT and CDR2 YYREEE. The V and J ends are trimmed by 3 bases and 7 bases, leaving 13 bases between them. This clonotype was sampled from a young man with Graves' hyperthyroidism. Sequencing was carried out using blood. The chain links TRBV5-4 with TRBJ1-1; the D gene identity is not certain. The CDR3 protein sequence reads: CASSSPFGYEAFF. At the DNA level, the sequence is TGTGCCAGCAGCTCCCCGTTTGGTTATGAAGCTTTCTTT.